This T cell receptor (beta chain) was sequenced in a study of sequential checkpoint blockade in melanoma. At the level of the study: Each arm's sequence ended with maintenance nivolumab.

Germline CDR1 is KGHSH and CDR2 is LQKENI. The CDR3 runs 14 residues. Trimming took off 4 bases at V and 3 bases at J, with 13 bases between the two ends. TCRdb keeps only in-frame clones here, not all; method: immunoSEQ multiplex PCR. The sample shows about 3,300 clones, roughly 24% of them seen only once. To note about this clone: Its antigen remains unknown.

Overall study findings and caveats: Tumor T-cell fraction and clonality correlated with PD-L1 and CD8+ counts.

Treatment reported: randomized to nivolumab then ipilimumab (arm A) or the reverse (arm B). The sequence was collected from a human donor with melanoma. The chain recombines TRBV18 with TRBJ2-7; perhaps TRBD2 as D (5 bases). The source was tumor tissue (inferred from file names), collected from a patient given nivolumab and ipilimumab in sequence. In nucleotides, the CDR3 is TGTGCCAGCTCACTTCACGAAGACTACTACGAGCAGTACTTC. Protein product: CASSLHEDYYEQYF.